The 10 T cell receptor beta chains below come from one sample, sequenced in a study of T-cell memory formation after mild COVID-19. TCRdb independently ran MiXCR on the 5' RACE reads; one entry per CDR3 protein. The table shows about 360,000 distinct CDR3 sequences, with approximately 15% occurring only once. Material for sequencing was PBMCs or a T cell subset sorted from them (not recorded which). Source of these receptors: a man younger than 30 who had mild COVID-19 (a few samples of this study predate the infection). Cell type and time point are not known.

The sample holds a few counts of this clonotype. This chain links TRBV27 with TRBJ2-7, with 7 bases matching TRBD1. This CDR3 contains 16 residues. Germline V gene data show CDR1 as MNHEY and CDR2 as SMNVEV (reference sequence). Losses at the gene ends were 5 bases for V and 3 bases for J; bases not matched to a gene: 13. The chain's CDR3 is CASSPYGIDRDYEQYF. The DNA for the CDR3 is TGTGCCAGCAGTCCGTATGGGATCGACAGGGACTACGAGCAGTACTTC.

CDR3 nucleotide sequence: TGCAGTGCTGTAGCGGGGGGGCTCACAGATACGCAGTATTTT. Protein product: CSAVAGGLTDTQYF. This chain uses TRBV20-1 with TRBJ2-3; 11 positions agree with TRBD2. The CDR3 sequence is 14 residues long. Trimming at V came to 5 bases and at J to 2 bases, leaving 3 bases not matched to a gene. CDR1 DFQATT and CDR2 SNEGSKA come from the germline V gene (reference sequence).

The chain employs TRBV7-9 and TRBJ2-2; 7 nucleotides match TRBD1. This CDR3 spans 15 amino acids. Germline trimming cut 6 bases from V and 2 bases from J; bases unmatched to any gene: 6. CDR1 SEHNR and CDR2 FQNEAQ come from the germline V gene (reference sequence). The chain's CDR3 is CASRTGTANTGELFF. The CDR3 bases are TGTGCCAGCAGGACAGGGACCGCAAACACCGGGGAGCTGTTTTTT. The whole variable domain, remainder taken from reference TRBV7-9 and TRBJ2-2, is DTGVSQNPRHKITKRGQNVTFRCDPISEHNRLYWYRQTLGQGPEFLTYFQNEAQLEKSRLLSDRFSAERPKGSFSTLEIQRTEQGDSAMYLCASRTGTANTGELFFGEGSRLTVL.

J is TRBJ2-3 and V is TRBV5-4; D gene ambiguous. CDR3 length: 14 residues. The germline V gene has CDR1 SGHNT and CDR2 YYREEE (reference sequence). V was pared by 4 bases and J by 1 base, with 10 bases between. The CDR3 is CASSVPGGTDTQYF. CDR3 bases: TGTGCCAGCAGCGTACCGGGTGGCACAGATACGCAGTATTTT.

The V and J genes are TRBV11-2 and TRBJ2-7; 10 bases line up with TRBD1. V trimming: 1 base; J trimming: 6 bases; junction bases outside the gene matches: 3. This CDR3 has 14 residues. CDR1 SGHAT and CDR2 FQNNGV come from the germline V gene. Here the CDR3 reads CASSLAGTGAEQYF. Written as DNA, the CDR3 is TGTGCCAGCAGCTTAGCGGGGACAGGGGCCGAGCAGTACTTC. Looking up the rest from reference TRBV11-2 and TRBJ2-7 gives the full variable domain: EAGVAQSPRYKIIEKRQSVAFWCNPISGHATLYWYQQILGQGPKLLIQFQNNGVVDDSQLPKDRFSAERLKGVDSTLKIQPAKLEDSAVYLCASSLAGTGAEQYFGPGTRLTVT.

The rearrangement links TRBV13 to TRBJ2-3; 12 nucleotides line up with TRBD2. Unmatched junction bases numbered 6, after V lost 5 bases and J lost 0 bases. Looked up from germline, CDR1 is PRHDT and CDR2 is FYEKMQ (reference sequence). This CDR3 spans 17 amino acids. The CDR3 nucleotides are TGTGCCAGCAGCCAACGTCTAGCGGGGGGGAGCACAGATACGCAGTATTTT. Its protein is CASSQRLAGGSTDTQYF.

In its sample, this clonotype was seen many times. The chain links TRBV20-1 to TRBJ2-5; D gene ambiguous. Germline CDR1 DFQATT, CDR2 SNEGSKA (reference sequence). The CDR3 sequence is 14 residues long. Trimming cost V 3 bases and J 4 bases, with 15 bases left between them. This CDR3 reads CSASPGGLGETQYF. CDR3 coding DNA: TGCAGTGCTAGCCCGGGCGGCCTGGGAGAGACCCAGTACTTC.

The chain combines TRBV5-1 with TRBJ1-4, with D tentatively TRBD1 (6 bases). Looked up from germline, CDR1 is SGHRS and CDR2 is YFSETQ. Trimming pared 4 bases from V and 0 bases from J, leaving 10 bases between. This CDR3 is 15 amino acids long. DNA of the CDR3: TGCGCCAGCAGCGCGGGGACATCAACTAATGAAAAACTGTTTTTT. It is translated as CASSAGTSTNEKLFF.

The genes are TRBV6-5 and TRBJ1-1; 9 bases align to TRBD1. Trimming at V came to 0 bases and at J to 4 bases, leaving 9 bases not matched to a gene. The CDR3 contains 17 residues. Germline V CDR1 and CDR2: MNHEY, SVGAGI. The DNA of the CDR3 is TGTGCCAGCAGTTACTCGCAACTAACAGGGGGCCTCACTGAAGCTTTCTTT. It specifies CASSYSQLTGGLTEAFF.

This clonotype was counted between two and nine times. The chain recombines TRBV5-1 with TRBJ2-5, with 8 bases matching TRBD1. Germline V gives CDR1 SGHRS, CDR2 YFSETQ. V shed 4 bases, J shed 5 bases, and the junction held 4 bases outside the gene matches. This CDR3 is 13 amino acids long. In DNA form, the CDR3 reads TGCGCCAGCAGCCAGGGGGCTCTGGAGACCCAGTACTTC. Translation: CASSQGALETQYF.